A single T cell receptor beta chain is shown here with its context. CDR1 and CDR2 from the germline V gene are LGHDT and YNNKEL (reference sequence). The J segment lost 6 bases and the V segment lost 6 bases, leaving 8 bases of the junction unmatched. The CDR3 loop spans 15 amino acids. Study processing details: Reference gene primer amplification in the assay estimated nucleated cell counts. Assay: immunoSEQ multiplex PCR; the TCRdb copy retains only in-frame clones and omits some. The DNA was the basis for D and trimming; V, J and clone size are from that table. The table has tens of thousands of clones, approximately 92% seen once. This sample was taken from a study of blood T cell repertoires in COVID-19. Study at large: Sites across the United States, Italy and Spain contributed samples from acute and convalescent COVID-19. The analysed material was cDNA or gDNA that came from T cells, B-cell-depleted T cells, or PBMCs.

This sequence originates from a woman in her sixties or seventies with active COVID-19. The V gene is TRBV3-1 (or the pseudogene TRBV3-2), the J gene TRBJ2-2, with 9 bases lining up with TRBD1. Sequences were obtained from peripheral blood. CDR3 coding DNA: TGTGCCAGCAGGTACAGGGGGCTTAGGGCCGGGGAGCTGTTTTTT. Residues: CASRYRGLRAGELFF.